This entry describes one T cell receptor (beta chain). What it binds is not known. These data originate in a study of T cells expressing NK-cell markers. Background on the study: From sorted CD3+CD56+NKG2C+, CD3+CD56+NKG2C- and CD3+CD56-NKG2C+ T cells came the TCR beta repertoires.

The CDR3 is made up of 18 amino acids. Germline-derived CDR1 and CDR2 are SGHAT and FQNNGV. TCRdb re-called the 5' RACE reads, yielding one record per CDR3 amino acid sequence without DNA. This listing includes some 450,000 distinct CDR3 sequences. Study results and limitations: Whether expanded NKG2C+ T cell clones recognized HCMV stayed uncertain.

This chain links TRBV11-2 with TRBJ2-1; lacking DNA, the TRBD1 call made by TCRdb goes unchecked. The specimen sequenced was blood T cells: a sorted CD56 or NKG2C T cell subset, CD4+ or CD8+ T cells, or bulk PBMC T cells (not recorded which). This clonotype was sampled from a woman between 18 and 70 years old in good health. The CDR3 here is CASSSRSGGGVDRYEQFF.